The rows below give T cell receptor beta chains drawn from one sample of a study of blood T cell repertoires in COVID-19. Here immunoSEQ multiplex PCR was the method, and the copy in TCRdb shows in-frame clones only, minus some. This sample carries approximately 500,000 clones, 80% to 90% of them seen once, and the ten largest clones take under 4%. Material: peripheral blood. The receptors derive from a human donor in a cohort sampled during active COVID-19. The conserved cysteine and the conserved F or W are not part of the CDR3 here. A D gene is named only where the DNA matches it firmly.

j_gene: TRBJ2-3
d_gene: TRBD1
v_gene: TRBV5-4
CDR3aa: ASSPTGGRADTQY

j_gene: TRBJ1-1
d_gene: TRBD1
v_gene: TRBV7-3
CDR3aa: ASSLEDRGGNTEAF

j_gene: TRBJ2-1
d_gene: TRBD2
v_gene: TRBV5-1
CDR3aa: ASSLAGASYNEQF

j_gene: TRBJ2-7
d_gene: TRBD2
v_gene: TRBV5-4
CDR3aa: ASSLSGASGSLH

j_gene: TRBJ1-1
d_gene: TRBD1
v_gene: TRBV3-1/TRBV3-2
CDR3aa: ASSYGQGGNTEAF

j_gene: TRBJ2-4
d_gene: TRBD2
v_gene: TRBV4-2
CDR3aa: ASSRTERLAGEQYLAKNIQY

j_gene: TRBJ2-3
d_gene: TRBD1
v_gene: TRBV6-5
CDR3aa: ASSYPTGPERNTQY

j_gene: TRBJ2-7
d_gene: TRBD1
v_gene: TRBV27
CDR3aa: ASSTPKGTEY

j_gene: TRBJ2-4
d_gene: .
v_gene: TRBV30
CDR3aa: AWNGQSLAKNIQY

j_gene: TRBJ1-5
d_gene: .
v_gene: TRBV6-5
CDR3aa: ASSPVGGDNQPQH

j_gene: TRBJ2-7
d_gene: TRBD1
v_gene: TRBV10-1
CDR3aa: ASRRPRDRGHEQY

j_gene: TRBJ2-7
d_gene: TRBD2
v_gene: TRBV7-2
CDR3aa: ASSFGTSGRLTYEQY

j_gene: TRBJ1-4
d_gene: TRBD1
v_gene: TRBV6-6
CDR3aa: ASSPDRGEKLF

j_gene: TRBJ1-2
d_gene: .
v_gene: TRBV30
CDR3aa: AWSVRSGYGYT

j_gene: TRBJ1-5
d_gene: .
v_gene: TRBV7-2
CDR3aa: ASSPGGSQPQH

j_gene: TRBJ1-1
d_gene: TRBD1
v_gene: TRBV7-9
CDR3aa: ASSLSDREAEAF

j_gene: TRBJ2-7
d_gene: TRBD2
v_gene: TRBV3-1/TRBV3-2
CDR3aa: ASSQGRASGDDYEQY

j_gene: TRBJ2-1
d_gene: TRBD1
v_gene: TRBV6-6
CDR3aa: ASIQGDYNEQF

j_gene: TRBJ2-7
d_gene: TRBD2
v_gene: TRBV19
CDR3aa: ASSRQGRGTSGTFYEQY

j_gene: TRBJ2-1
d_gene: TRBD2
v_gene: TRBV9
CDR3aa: ASSVGGRAGDEQF

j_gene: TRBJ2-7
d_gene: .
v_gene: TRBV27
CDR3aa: ASSFTQGGYEQY

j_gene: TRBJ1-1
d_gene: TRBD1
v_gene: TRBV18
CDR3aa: ASSPSQGEATEAF